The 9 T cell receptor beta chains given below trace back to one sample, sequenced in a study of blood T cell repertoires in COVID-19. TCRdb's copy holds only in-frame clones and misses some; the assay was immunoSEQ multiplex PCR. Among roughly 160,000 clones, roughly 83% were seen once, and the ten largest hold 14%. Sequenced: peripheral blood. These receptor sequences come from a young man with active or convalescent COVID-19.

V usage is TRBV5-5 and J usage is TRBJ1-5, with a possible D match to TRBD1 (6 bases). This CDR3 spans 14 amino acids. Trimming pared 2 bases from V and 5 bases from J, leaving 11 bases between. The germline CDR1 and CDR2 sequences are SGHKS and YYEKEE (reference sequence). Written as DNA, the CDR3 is TGTGCCAGCAGCTTAGGGGGGGCCCATCAGCCCCAGCATTTT. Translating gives CASSLGGAHQPQHF.

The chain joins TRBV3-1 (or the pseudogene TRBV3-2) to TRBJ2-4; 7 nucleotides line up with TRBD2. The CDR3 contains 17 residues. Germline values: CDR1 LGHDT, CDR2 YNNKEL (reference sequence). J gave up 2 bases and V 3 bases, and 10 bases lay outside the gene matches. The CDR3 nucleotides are TGTGCCAGCAGCCAGGGGACTACACGAACGTCCAAAAACATTCAGTACTTC. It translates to CASSQGTTRTSKNIQYF.

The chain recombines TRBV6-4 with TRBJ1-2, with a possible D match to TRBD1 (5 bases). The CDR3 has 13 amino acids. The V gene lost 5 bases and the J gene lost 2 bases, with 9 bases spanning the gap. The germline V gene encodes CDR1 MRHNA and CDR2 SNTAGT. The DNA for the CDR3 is TGTGCCAGCAGTTCGGGACTGAACTATGGCTACACCTTC. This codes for CASSSGLNYGYTF.

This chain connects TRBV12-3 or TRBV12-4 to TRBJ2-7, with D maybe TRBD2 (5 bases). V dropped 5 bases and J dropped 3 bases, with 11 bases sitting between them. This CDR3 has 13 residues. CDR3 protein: CASSRSASYEQYF. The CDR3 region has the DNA TGTGCCAGCAGTCGTAGCGCCAGCTACGAGCAGTACTTC.

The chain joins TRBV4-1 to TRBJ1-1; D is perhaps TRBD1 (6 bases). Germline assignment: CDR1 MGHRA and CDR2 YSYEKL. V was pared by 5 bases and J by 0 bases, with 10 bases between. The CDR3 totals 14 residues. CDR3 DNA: TGCGCCAGCAGCTTCCGACAGGTGAACACTGAAGCTTTCTTT. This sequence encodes CASSFRQVNTEAFF.

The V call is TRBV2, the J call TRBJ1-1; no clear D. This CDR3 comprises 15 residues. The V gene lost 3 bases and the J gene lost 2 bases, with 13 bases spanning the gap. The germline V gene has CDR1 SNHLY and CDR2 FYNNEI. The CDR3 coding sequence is TGTGCCAGCAGTGAGGTTCGCAGTTCCAACACTGAAGCTTTCTTT. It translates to CASSEVRSSNTEAFF.

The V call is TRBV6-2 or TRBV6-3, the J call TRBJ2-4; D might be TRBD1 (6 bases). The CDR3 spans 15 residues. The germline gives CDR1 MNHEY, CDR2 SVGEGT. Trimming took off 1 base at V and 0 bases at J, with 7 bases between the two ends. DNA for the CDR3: TGTGCCAGCAGTTACTGGGGGCTAGCCAAAAACATTCAGTACTTC. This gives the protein CASSYWGLAKNIQYF.

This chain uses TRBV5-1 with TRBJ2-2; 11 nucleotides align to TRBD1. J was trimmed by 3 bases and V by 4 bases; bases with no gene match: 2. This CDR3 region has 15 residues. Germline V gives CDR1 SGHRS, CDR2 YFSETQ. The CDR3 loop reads CASSLGQGDTGELFF. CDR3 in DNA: TGCGCCAGCAGCCTGGGACAGGGGGACACCGGGGAGCTGTTTTTT.

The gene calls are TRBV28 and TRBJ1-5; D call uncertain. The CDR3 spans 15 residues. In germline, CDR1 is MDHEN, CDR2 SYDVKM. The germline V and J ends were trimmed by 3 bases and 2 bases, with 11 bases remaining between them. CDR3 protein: CASSLGGGGNQPQHF. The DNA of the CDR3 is TGTGCCAGCAGTTTGGGCGGAGGCGGCAATCAGCCCCAGCATTTT.